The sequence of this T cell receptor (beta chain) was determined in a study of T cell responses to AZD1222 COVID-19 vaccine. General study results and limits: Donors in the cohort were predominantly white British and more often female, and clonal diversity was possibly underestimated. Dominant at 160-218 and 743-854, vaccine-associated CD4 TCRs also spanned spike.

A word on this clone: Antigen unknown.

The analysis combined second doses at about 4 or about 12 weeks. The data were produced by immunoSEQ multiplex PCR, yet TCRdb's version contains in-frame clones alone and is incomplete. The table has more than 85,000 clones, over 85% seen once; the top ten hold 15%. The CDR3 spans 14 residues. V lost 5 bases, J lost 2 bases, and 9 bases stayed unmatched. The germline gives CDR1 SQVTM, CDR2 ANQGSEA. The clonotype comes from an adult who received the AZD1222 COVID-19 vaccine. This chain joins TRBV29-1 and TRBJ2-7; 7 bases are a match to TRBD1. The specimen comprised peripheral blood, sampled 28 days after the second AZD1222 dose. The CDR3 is CSVRPGTETYEQYF. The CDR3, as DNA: TGCAGCGTTCGGCCTGGGACAGAAACCTACGAGCAGTACTTC.